The T cell receptor (beta chain) described here comes from a study of blood T cell repertoires in COVID-19. Authors' processing steps: Amplification from reference gene primers served as the basis for estimated nucleated cell counts. Profiling relied on immunoSEQ multiplex PCR, and the TCRdb table lists in-frame clones only, not all of them. V, J and clone size derive from that table, while D and trimming were established from the DNA sequence. This sample has roughly 180,000 clones, with about 88% found just once. This clonotype was sampled from a woman aged 25 to 39 with active or convalescent COVID-19. The sequenced sample was peripheral blood.

CDR3 coding DNA: TGCGCCAGCAGCATAATGGGACAGGGAGACACCGGGGAGCTGTTTTTT. It is translated as CASSIMGQGDTGELFF. The V and J genes are TRBV5-1 and TRBJ2-2, with 9 nucleotides matching TRBD1. After removal of 4 bases from V and 3 bases from J, the junction contained 7 bases not matched to a gene. The CDR3 totals 16 residues. Germline V CDR1 and CDR2: SGHRS, YFSETQ. Filled out from reference TRBV5-1 and TRBJ2-2, the complete variable domain reads KAGVTQTPRYLIKTRGQQVTLSCSPISGHRSVSWYQQTPGQGLQFLFEYFSETQRNKGNFPGRFSGRQFSNSRSEMNVSTLELGDSALYLCASSIMGQGDTGELFFGEGSRLTVL.